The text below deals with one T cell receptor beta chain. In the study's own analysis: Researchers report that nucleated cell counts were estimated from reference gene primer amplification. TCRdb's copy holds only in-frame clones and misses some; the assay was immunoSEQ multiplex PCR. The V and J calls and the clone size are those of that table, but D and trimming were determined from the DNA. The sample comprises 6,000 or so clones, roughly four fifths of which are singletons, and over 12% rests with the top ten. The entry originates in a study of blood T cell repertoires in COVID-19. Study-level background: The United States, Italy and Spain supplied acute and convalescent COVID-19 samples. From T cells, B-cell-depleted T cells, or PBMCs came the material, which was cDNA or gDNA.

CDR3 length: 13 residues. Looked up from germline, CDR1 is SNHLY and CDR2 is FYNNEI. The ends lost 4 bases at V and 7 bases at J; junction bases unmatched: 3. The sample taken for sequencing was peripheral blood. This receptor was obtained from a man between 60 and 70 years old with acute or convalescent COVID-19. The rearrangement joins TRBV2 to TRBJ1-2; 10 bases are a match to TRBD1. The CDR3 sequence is CASSGQGALGYTF. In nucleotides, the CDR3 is TGTGCCAGCAGTGGACAGGGGGCTCTTGGCTACACCTTC. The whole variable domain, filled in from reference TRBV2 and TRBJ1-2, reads EPEVTQTPSHQVTQMGQEVILRCVPISNHLYFYWYRQILGQKVEFLVSFYNNEISEKSEIFDDQFSVERPDGSNFTLKIRSTKLEDSAMYFCASSGQGALGYTFGSGTRLTVV.